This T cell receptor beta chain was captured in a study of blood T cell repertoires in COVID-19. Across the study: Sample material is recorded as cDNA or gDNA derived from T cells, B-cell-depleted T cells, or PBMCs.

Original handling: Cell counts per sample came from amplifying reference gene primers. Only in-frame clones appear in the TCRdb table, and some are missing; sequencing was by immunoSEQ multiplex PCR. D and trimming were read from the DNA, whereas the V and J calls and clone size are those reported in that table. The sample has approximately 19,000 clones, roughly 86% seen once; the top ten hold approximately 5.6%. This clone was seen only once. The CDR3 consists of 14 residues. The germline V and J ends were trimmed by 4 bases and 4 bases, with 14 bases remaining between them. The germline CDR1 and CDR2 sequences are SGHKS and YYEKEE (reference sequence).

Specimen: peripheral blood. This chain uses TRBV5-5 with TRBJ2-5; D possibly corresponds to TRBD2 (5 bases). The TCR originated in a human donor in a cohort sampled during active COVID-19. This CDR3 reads CASSRLQSGETQYF. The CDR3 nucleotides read TGTGCCAGCAGCCGTTTACAAAGCGGAGAGACCCAGTACTTC.